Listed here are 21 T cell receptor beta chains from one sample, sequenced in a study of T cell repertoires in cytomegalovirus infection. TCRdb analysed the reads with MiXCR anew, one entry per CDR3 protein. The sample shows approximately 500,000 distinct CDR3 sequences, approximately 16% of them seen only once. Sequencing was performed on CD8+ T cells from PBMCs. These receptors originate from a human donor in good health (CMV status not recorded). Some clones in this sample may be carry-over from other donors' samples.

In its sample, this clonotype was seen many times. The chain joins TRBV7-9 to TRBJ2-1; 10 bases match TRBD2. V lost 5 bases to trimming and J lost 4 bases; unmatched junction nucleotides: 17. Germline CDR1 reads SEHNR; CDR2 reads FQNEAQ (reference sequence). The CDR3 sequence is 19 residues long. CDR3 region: CASSLDWLAGDLAYNEQFF. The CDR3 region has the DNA TGTGCCAGCAGCCTAGACTGGCTAGCGGGAGATCTAGCGTACAATGAGCAGTTCTTC. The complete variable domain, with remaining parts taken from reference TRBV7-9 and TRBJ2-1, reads DTGVSQNPRHKITKRGQNVTFRCDPISEHNRLYWYRQTLGQGPEFLTYFQNEAQLEKSRLLSDRFSAERPKGSFSTLEIQRTEQGDSAMYLCASSLDWLAGDLAYNEQFFGPGTRLTVL.

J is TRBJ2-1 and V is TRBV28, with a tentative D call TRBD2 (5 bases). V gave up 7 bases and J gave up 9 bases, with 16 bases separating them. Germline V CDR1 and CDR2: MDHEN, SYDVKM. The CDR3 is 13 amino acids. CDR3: CASMSSVTVEQFF. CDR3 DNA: TGTGCCAGCATGAGTAGCGTGACTGTTGAGCAGTTCTTC.

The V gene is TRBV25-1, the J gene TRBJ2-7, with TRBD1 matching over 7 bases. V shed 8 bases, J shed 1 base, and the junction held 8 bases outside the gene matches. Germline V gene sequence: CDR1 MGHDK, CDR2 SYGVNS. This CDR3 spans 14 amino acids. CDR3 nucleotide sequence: TGTGCCAGCCGCGAGGACAGGTTTTCCTACGAGCAGTACTTC. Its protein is CASREDRFSYEQYF.

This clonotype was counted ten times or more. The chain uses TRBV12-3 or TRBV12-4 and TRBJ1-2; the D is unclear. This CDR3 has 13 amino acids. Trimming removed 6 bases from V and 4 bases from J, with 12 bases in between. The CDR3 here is CASSPATAYGYTF. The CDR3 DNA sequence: TGTGCCAGCAGCCCCGCTACCGCCTATGGCTACACCTTC.

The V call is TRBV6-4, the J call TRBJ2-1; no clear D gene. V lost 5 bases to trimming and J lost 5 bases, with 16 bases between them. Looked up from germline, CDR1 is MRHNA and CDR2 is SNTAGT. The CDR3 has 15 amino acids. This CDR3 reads CASSPRNTRNNEQFF. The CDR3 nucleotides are TGTGCCAGCAGTCCACGTAATACAAGAAACAATGAGCAGTTCTTC.

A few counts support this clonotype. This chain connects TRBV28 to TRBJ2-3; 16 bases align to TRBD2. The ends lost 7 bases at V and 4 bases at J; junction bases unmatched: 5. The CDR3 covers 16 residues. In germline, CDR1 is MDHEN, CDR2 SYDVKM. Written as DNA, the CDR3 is TGTGCCAGCAACCCCGGGACTAGCGGGAGGGCAGATACGCAGTATTTT. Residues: CASNPGTSGRADTQYF.

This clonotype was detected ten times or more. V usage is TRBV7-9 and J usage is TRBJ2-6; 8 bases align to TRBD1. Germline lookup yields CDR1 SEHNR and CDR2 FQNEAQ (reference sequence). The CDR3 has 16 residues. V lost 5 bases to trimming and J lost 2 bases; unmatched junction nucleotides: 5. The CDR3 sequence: CASSEMDRAGANVLTF. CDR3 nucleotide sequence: TGTGCCAGCAGCGAGATGGACAGGGCTGGGGCCAACGTCCTGACTTTC.

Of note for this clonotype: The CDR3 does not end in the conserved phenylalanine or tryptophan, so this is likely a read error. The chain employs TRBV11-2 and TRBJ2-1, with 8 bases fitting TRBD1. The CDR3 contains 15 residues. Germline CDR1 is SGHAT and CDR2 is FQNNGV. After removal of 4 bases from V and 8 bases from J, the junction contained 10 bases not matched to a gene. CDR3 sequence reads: CASSSSRGLVDEQFL. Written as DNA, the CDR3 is TGTGCCAGCAGCTCTTCCAGGGGGCTGGTCGATGAGCAGTTCTTA.

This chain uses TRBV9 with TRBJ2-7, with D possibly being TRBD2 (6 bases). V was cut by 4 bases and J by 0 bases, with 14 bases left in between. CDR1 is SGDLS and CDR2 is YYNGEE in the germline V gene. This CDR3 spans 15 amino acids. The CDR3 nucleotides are TGTGCCAGCAGCCCAGTGACCGGGAGCTCCTACGAGCAGTACTTC. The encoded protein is CASSPVTGSSYEQYF.

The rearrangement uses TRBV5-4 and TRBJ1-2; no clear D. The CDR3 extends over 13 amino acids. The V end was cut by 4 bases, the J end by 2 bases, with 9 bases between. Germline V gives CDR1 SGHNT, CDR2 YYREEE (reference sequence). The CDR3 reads CASSQMANYGYTF. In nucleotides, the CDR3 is TGTGCCAGCAGCCAAATGGCCAACTATGGCTACACCTTC.

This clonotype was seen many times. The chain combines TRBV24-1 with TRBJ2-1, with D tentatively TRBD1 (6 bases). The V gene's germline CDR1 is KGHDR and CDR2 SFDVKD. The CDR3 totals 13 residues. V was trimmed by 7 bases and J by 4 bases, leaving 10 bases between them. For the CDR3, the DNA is TGTGCCACCAGCAGGGGTCTTTACAATGAGCAGTTCTTC. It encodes CATSRGLYNEQFF.

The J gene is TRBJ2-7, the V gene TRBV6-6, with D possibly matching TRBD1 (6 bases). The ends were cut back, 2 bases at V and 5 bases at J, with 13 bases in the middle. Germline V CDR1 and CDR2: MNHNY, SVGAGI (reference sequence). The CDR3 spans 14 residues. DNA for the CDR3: TGTGCCAGCAGTTACGTGATTCAGGGGAACGAGCAGTACTTC. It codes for CASSYVIQGNEQYF.

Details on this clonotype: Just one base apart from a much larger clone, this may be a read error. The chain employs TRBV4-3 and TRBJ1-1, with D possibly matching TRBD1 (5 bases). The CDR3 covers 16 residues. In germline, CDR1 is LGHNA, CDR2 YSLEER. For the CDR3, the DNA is TGCGCCAGCAGCCAAGCCGACAGCCCCGGGAACGCTGAAGCTTTCTTT. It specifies CASSQADSPGNAEAFF.

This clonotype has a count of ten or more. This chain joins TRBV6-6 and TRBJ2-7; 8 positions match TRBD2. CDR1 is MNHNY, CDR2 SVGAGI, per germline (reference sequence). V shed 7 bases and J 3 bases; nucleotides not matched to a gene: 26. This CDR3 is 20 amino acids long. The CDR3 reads CASITFYGAAASGGGYEQYF. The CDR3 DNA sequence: TGTGCCAGCATTACCTTTTACGGGGCAGCCGCAAGCGGGGGAGGCTACGAGCAGTACTTC.

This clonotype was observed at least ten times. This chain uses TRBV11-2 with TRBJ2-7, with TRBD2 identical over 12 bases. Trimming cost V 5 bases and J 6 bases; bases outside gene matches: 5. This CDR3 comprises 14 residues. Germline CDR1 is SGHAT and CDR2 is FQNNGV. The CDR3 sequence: CASSLVTSGSEQYF. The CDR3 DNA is TGTGCCAGCAGCCTTGTGACTAGCGGGAGCGAGCAGTACTTC.

The CDR3: CASGSTGFNTGELFF. The CDR3 DNA sequence: TGTGCTAGTGGTTCGACGGGATTTAACACCGGGGAGCTGTTTTTT. The chain couples TRBV12-5 to TRBJ2-2, with D perhaps TRBD2 (5 bases). The germline gives CDR1 LGHNT, CDR2 FRNRAP. Trimming pared 4 bases from V and 2 bases from J, leaving 11 bases between. This CDR3 comprises 15 residues.

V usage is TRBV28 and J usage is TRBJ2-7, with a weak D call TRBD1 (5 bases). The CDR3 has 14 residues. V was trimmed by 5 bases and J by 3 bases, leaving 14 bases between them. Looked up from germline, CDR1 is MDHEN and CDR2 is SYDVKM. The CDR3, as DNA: TGTGCCAGCAGTACACCGGAAAGGGGCTACGAGCAGTACTTC. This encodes CASSTPERGYEQYF.

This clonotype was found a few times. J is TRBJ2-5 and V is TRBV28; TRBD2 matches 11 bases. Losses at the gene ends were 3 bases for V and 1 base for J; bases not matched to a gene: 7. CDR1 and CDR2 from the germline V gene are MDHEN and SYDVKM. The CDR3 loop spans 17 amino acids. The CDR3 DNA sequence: TGTGCCAGCAGTTTCTCGGAGGGACTAGCGGTCCAAGAGACCCAGTACTTC. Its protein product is CASSFSEGLAVQETQYF.

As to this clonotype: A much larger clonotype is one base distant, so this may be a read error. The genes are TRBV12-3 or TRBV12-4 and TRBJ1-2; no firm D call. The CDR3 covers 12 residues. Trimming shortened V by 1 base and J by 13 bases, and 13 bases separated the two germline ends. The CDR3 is CASSLVLMGFTF. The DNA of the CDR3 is TGTGCCAGCAGTTTAGTCCTGATGGGTTTCACCTTC.

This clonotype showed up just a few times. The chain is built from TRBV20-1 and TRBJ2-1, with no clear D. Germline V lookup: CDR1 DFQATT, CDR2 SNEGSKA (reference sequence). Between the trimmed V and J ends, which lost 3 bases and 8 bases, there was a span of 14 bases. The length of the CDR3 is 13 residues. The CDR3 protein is CSARTRQLDEQFF. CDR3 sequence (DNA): TGCAGTGCTAGGACCCGGCAGTTGGATGAGCAGTTCTTC.

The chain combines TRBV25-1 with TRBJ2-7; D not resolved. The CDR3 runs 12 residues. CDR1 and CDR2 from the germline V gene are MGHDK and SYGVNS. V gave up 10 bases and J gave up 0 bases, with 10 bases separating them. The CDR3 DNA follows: TGTGCCACGGCCACCAACTCCTACGAGCAGTACTTC. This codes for CATATNSYEQYF.